This T cell receptor (beta chain) comes out of a study of long-term antiretroviral therapy in people with HIV. General study results and limits: ART adherence, viral resistance and therapy changes went unrecorded. Repertoire dominance by clones expanded before ART was seen at all time points. Repertoires with HIV possessed tighter CDR3 length spans than those of controls.

CDR3 size: 13 residues. V lost 6 bases and J lost 7; bases outside the gene matches: 3. Per the germline V gene, CDR1 is MRHNA and CDR2 is SNTAGT. About this clone: Its specificity is unknown.

The assay, immunoSEQ v3.0, was run at survey level. Each sample aimed for about 35,000-55,000 sequenced T-cell genomes. Profiled with immunoSEQ multiplex PCR; TCRdb holds only in-frame clones, not every one. The table lists about 16,000 clones, approximately 86% of them singletons, with roughly 14% in the top ten. The receptor was derived from a woman in her thirties with HIV. Sequences were derived from unsorted PBMCs, sampled 2.3 years before starting antiretroviral therapy. This rearrangement joins TRBV6-4 to TRBJ2-1; 10 bases align to TRBD2. This CDR3 is CASSSGGGNEQFF. CDR3 DNA: TGTGCCAGCAGCAGCGGGGGGGGAAATGAGCAGTTCTTC.